The 30 T cell receptor beta chains presented below share a single source sample, sequenced in a study of response to subunit inactivated influenza vaccine. MiXCR was run by TCRdb on the RT-PCR reads, yielding one entry per CDR3 protein. The table lists about 190,000 distinct CDR3 sequences, around an eighth of them singletons. The sequences come from CD8+ T cells sorted from PBMCs, collected roughly 5 days after vaccination. Source of these receptors: a man over 45 who received an inactivated influenza vaccine.

The rearrangement joins TRBV20-1 to TRBJ1-1; no reliable D call. V lost 0 bases, J lost 13 bases, and 18 bases lay in between. The CDR3 runs 13 residues. From germline, CDR1 is DFQATT and CDR2 SNEGSKA (reference sequence). CDR3 in amino acids: CSARELGQIVVFF. The CDR3 region has the DNA TGCAGTGCTAGAGAGCTCGGGCAGATCGTCGTTTTCTTT.

This clonotype was recorded at least ten times. The J gene is TRBJ2-7, the V gene TRBV4-3; D unresolved. Trimming removed 1 base at V and 2 bases at J, with 12 bases between. Germline V gene data show CDR1 as LGHNA and CDR2 as YSLEER. CDR3 length: 15 residues. CDR3 bases: TGCGCCAGCAGCCAAGTAGTGGGCAGCACCTACGAGCAGTACTTC. The encoded protein is CASSQVVGSTYEQYF.

The sample holds many counts of this clonotype. The rearrangement links TRBV5-1 to TRBJ2-7; D is perhaps TRBD2 (5 bases). V was clipped by 0 bases and J by 4 bases, with 20 bases between them. The CDR3 contains 17 residues. Germline assignment: CDR1 SGHRS and CDR2 YFSETQ. CDR3 loop: CASSLGRRPSGDYEQYF. The DNA for the CDR3 is TGCGCCAGCAGCTTGGGGAGGCGTCCAAGCGGAGATTACGAGCAGTACTTC.

This clonotype has a count of ten or more. J is TRBJ2-7 and V is TRBV10-3; possibly TRBD1 for D (6 bases). V lost 5 bases and J lost 2, with 13 bases in between. Germline-derived CDR1 and CDR2 are ENHRY and SYGVKD. The CDR3 totals 14 residues. CDR3 bases: TGTGCCATCAGTCGCTCACGGGACACCTACGAGCAGTACTTC. It yields the protein CAISRSRDTYEQYF.

In its sample, this clonotype was seen a few times. The V call is TRBV6-5, the J call TRBJ2-7; TRBD1 or TRBD2 may be the D gene (5 bases each). This CDR3 is 16 amino acids long. The V gene's germline CDR1 is MNHEY and CDR2 SVGAGI. Trimming left V 2 bases short and J 4 bases short, with 18 bases between. The CDR3 is CASSYAGSQPGYEQYF. The CDR3 coding sequence is TGTGCCAGCAGTTACGCAGGGTCACAACCGGGATACGAGCAGTACTTC.

This clonotype was picked up a small number of times. V and J are TRBV4-2 and TRBJ2-4; maybe TRBD2 (5 bases). Germline CDR1 LGHNA, CDR2 YNFKEQ. V lost 1 base and J lost 0, with 7 bases in between. The CDR3 covers 15 residues. The CDR3 coding sequence is TGTGCCAGCAGCCAAGTCGGACTAGCCAAAAACATTCAGTACTTC. This sequence encodes CASSQVGLAKNIQYF.

This clonotype was observed a few times. The chain combines TRBV29-1 with TRBJ2-7; possible D gene TRBD2, 7 bases. The CDR3 runs to 14 residues. The germline V gene has CDR1 SQVTM and CDR2 ANQGSEA. Trimming took 1 base from V and 2 from J, leaving 12 bases between them. Here the CDR3 reads CSVEVGGVPYEQYF. In DNA, the CDR3 is TGCAGCGTTGAAGTAGGGGGGGTACCCTACGAGCAGTACTTC.

This clonotype has more than one count but fewer than ten. The chain couples TRBV7-8 to TRBJ2-7; D gene uncertain. The CDR3 length is 14 residues. Germline lookup yields CDR1 SGHVS and CDR2 FQNEAQ. V was shortened by 2 bases and J by 3 bases, with 11 bases between the two germline ends. In DNA, the CDR3 is TGTGCCAGCAGCTTAATGACGAAAAGCTACGAGCAGTACTTC. Protein product: CASSLMTKSYEQYF.

This clonotype has more than one count but fewer than ten. The chain uses TRBV28 and TRBJ2-1, with TRBD1 matching 9 bases. J gave up 9 bases and V 4 bases, and 7 bases lay outside the gene matches. This CDR3 is built from 14 residues. The germline V gene encodes CDR1 MDHEN and CDR2 SYDVKM. The CDR3 loop is CASSWTGVSGEQFF. CDR3 nucleotide sequence: TGTGCCAGCAGTTGGACAGGGGTTTCGGGTGAGCAGTTCTTC.

This clonotype was detected ten times or more. This chain joins TRBV28 and TRBJ2-2, with D possibly matching TRBD1 (5 bases). Trimming removed 3 bases from V and 1 base from J, with 12 bases in between. The CDR3 is made up of 16 amino acids. Germline CDR1 is MDHEN and CDR2 is SYDVKM. The CDR3 reads CASSFPGIVNTGELFF. DNA of the CDR3: TGTGCCAGCAGTTTCCCAGGGATCGTGAACACCGGGGAGCTGTTTTTT.

The V call is TRBV29-1, the J call TRBJ2-5, with no clear D. The CDR3 extends over 16 amino acids. The germline CDR1 and CDR2 sequences are SQVTM and ANQGSEA. Trimming shortened V by 0 bases and J by 7 bases, and 21 bases separated the two germline ends. The CDR3 is CSVEDLPTAQPRTQYF. The CDR3 DNA sequence: TGCAGCGTTGAAGATCTCCCGACCGCGCAACCGAGGACCCAGTACTTC.

The chain uses TRBV20-1 and TRBJ2-7, with 8 nucleotides matching TRBD1. Germline V gene sequence: CDR1 DFQATT, CDR2 SNEGSKA (reference sequence). The CDR3 is 12 amino acids. V dropped 5 bases and J dropped 3; count of bases not matched to a gene: 3. CDR3 sequence (DNA): TGCAGTGCTTTCGACAGGGGCTACGAGCAGTACTTC. Its translation: CSAFDRGYEQYF.

This clonotype was counted a few times. The chain is built from TRBV7-8 and TRBJ1-2; D not resolved. Germline assignment: CDR1 SGHVS and CDR2 FQNEAQ. The ends were cut back, 1 base at V and 7 bases at J, with 16 bases in the middle. The CDR3 totals 15 residues. Here the CDR3 DNA reads TGTGCCAGCAGCTTAGTAGAAGGGTTTCCTCGTGGCTACACCTTC. Translating gives CASSLVEGFPRGYTF.

The V gene is TRBV7-8, the J gene TRBJ2-1; D gene ambiguous. The CDR3 spans 13 residues. Germline assignment: CDR1 SGHVS and CDR2 FQNEAQ. The V end lost 3 bases, the J end lost 9 bases, and 12 bases lay between the germline ends. This CDR3 reads CASSLSGATEQFF. The CDR3 DNA reads as TGTGCCAGCAGCTTGTCCGGCGCTACTGAGCAGTTCTTC.

This clonotype was counted a few times. The V gene is TRBV6-1, the J gene TRBJ1-2, with 7 bases aligning to TRBD1. Germline V CDR1 and CDR2: MNHNS, SASEGT. Unmatched junction bases numbered 11, after V lost 2 bases and J lost 5 bases. The CDR3 extends over 16 amino acids. The CDR3 protein is CASSELPGQNYYGYTF. The CDR3 bases are TGTGCCAGCAGTGAATTACCGGGACAGAATTATTATGGCTACACCTTC.

The V and J genes are TRBV5-1 and TRBJ2-2; 7 bases map to TRBD2. Per germline, CDR1 SGHRS and CDR2 YFSETQ. CDR3 length: 12 residues. With 5 bases clipped from V and 5 bases from J, the junction kept 0 bases outside the gene matches. Here the CDR3 reads CASRAGTGELFF. CDR3 DNA sequence: TGCGCCAGCAGAGCGGGAACCGGGGAGCTGTTTTTT.

This clonotype has at least ten counts. This chain connects TRBV7-6 to TRBJ2-1, with 10 positions matching TRBD2. Trimming removed 2 bases from V and 6 bases from J; junction bases left unmatched: 13. The length of the CDR3 is 18 residues. The germline CDR1 and CDR2 sequences are SGHVS and FNYEAQ. CDR3: CASSLFLAGVFPPNEQFF. The CDR3 DNA follows: TGTGCCAGCAGCTTATTCCTAGCGGGAGTTTTCCCTCCCAATGAGCAGTTCTTC.

There are many counts of this clonotype. V usage is TRBV28 and J usage is TRBJ2-7; TRBD1 agrees at 11 bases. The CDR3 length is 14 residues. The germline V gene has CDR1 MDHEN and CDR2 SYDVKM. The J segment lost 2 bases and the V segment lost 4 bases, leaving 1 base of the junction unmatched. CDR3 amino acids: CASSWTGGAYEQYF. The CDR3 DNA follows: TGTGCCAGCAGTTGGACAGGGGGCGCCTACGAGCAGTACTTC.

The gene calls are TRBV7-6 and TRBJ2-2; TRBD2 agrees at 9 bases. The CDR3 spans 17 residues. CDR1 and CDR2 (germline): SGHVS, FNYEAQ. V lost 5 bases and J lost 0; bases outside the gene matches: 7. The DNA of the CDR3 is TGTGCCAGCAGCCCCCGTATAGCGGGGGCGAACACCGGGGAGCTGTTTTTT. Protein sequence: CASSPRIAGANTGELFF.

This clonotype was counted at least ten times. J is TRBJ2-2 and V is TRBV5-1; D remains ambiguous. The germline CDR1 and CDR2 sequences are SGHRS and YFSETQ. V lost 0 bases, J lost 0 bases, and 12 bases lay in between. The CDR3 covers 17 residues. The CDR3, as DNA: TGCGCCAGCAGCTTGGTTTGGGCAGAGGCGAACACCGGGGAGCTGTTTTTT. Its protein product is CASSLVWAEANTGELFF. Full variable domain (rest looked up from reference TRBV5-1 and TRBJ2-2): KAGVTQTPRYLIKTRGQQVTLSCSPISGHRSVSWYQQTPGQGLQFLFEYFSETQRNKGNFPGRFSGRQFSNSRSEMNVSTLELGDSALYLCASSLVWAEANTGELFFGEGSRLTVL.

At least ten counts were recorded for this clonotype. V gene TRBV4-3 combines with J gene TRBJ2-1; D gene unclear. Germline assignment: CDR1 LGHNA and CDR2 YSLEER. The CDR3 runs 15 residues. V was clipped by 1 base and J by 7 bases, with 14 bases between them. The CDR3 reads CASSQVIDTTNEQFF. For the CDR3, the DNA is TGCGCCAGCAGCCAAGTTATCGATACCACAAATGAGCAGTTCTTC.

This clonotype was observed a few times. The gene calls are TRBV12-3 or TRBV12-4 and TRBJ2-7, with 8 positions matching TRBD1. This CDR3 is built from 15 residues. The trim removed 2 bases at V and 2 bases at J, leaving 5 bases unmatched. CDR3 in amino acids: CASSLTQGVAYEQYF. The CDR3 DNA follows: TGTGCCAGCAGTTTAACACAGGGGGTGGCCTACGAGCAGTACTTC.

The V and J genes are TRBV6-4 and TRBJ2-6, with D perhaps given as TRBD1 or TRBD2 (5 bases each). Per germline, CDR1 MRHNA and CDR2 SNTAGT. The V end lost 3 bases, the J end lost 2 bases, and 8 bases lay between the germline ends. The CDR3 has 15 amino acids. The CDR3 DNA is TGTGCCAGCAGTGAGATGGGGGCTGGGGCCAACGTCCTGACTTTC. It specifies CASSEMGAGANVLTF.

The chain joins TRBV4-3 to TRBJ2-7; D gene uncertain. Germline CDR1 LGHNA, CDR2 YSLEER. The CDR3 is made up of 17 amino acids. The V end lost 0 bases, the J end lost 4 bases, and 19 bases lay between the germline ends. CDR3 nucleotides: TGCGCCAGCAGCCAAGATGTGCGCGGTGAGTTCTTGTACGAGCAGTACTTC. As protein: CASSQDVRGEFLYEQYF.

This clonotype was seen more than once but under ten times. The V and J genes are TRBV5-1 and TRBJ2-7; the D gene could be TRBD1 or TRBD2 (5 bases each). The CDR3 sequence is 14 residues long. The V and J ends lost 4 bases and 5 bases respectively, with 16 bases between them. Germline V gives CDR1 SGHRS, CDR2 YFSETQ. CDR3: CASSAGTGMNEQYF. The CDR3, as DNA: TGCGCCAGCAGCGCCGGGACGGGGATGAACGAGCAGTACTTC.

This clonotype occurred many times. The CDR3 DNA sequence: TGCGCCAGCAGAACCGACGTCGCGCTTGAAAACATTCAGTACTTC. Protein product: CASRTDVALENIQYF. V usage is TRBV5-1 and J usage is TRBJ2-4; D gene unclear. This CDR3 has 15 amino acids. CDR1 is SGHRS, CDR2 YFSETQ, per germline. The V and J ends lost 5 bases and 5 bases respectively, with 17 bases between them.

Only a few counts were recorded for this clonotype. The rearrangement joins TRBV7-9 to TRBJ2-1; the match to TRBD2 covers 15 bases. Germline V CDR1 and CDR2: SEHNR, FQNEAQ (reference sequence). This CDR3 contains 15 residues. V lost 6 bases to trimming and J lost 10 bases; unmatched junction nucleotides: 7. CDR3 nucleotides: TGTGCCAGCAGGGACGGGACTAGCGGGGGGCCCGAGCAGTTCTTC. This sequence encodes CASRDGTSGGPEQFF.

This clonotype was seen a handful of times. The chain uses TRBV15 and TRBJ2-5, with TRBD2 matching over 8 bases. Germline values: CDR1 LNHNV, CDR2 YYDKDF (reference sequence). V was pared by 8 bases and J by 1 base, with 9 bases of the junction left unmatched. The CDR3 is 15 amino acids. CDR3 protein: CATSRSGGPQETQYF. The DNA for the CDR3 is TGTGCCACCTCACGCAGCGGGGGACCCCAAGAGACCCAGTACTTC.

This chain connects TRBV2 to TRBJ1-3, with TRBD1 matching over 7 bases. The CDR3 has 18 residues. J lost 0 bases, V lost 7 bases, and 15 bases had no gene match. Germline values: CDR1 SNHLY, CDR2 FYNNEI. In DNA form, the CDR3 reads TGTGCCAGCAATCCTACCAGCGGACAGGCGCGCTCTGGAAACACCATATATTTT. Protein: CASNPTSGQARSGNTIYF.

This clonotype was recorded a few times. The chain recombines TRBV11-2 with TRBJ2-1; 7 bases match TRBD2. Per germline, CDR1 SGHAT and CDR2 FQNNGV. Trimming took 1 base from V and 2 from J; bases not matched to a gene: 11. The CDR3 runs 18 residues. CDR3 coding DNA: TGTGCCAGCAGCTTAGGGTTTGGGGGGGAGCACGCCTACAATGAGCAGTTCTTC. It specifies CASSLGFGGEHAYNEQFF. Variable domain in full (rest from reference TRBV11-2 and TRBJ2-1): EAGVAQSPRYKIIEKRQSVAFWCNPISGHATLYWYQQILGQGPKLLIQFQNNGVVDDSQLPKDRFSAERLKGVDSTLKIQPAKLEDSAVYLCASSLGFGGEHAYNEQFFGPGTRLTVL.